The present TCR beta chain was sequenced within a study of read filtering for tumor transcriptome and immune sequencing. Study at large: Patients were some 16 male and some 13 female, mean age roughly 68 years, range about 40 to 85. Whole-study findings and limits: Approximately 82% of IR-seq clonotypes had one read, totaling around 3.3% of reads; RNA-seq: about 70% and 40%.

Sampling of bone marrow took place during active disease in every patient. Germline V gives CDR1 SQVTM, CDR2 ANQGSEA. The CDR3 consists of 12 residues. To note about this clonotype: Its antigen is still unknown. This likely came from a read error, as a far larger clone is one base away.

The library was built from 400 ng RNA with molecular barcoded adaptors for alpha/delta and beta/gamma chains. MiXCR was run by TCRdb on the reads, yielding one entry per CDR3 protein. The data contain over 25,000 distinct CDR3 sequences, around an eighth of them seen just once; the ten biggest clones take up about 48%. This clonotype originated in a donor aged 40 or older with multiple myeloma. The sequenced material came from a population of CD138-negative cells sorted from bone marrow. The rearrangement links TRBV29-1 to TRBJ1-4, with 8 bases matching TRBD1. The end of the DNA fits TRBJ2-3 better, so the J call may be wrong. This CDR3 is CGVVTGADTQYF. The CDR3 coding sequence is TGCGGCGTTGTGACAGGGGCAGATACGCAGTATTTT.